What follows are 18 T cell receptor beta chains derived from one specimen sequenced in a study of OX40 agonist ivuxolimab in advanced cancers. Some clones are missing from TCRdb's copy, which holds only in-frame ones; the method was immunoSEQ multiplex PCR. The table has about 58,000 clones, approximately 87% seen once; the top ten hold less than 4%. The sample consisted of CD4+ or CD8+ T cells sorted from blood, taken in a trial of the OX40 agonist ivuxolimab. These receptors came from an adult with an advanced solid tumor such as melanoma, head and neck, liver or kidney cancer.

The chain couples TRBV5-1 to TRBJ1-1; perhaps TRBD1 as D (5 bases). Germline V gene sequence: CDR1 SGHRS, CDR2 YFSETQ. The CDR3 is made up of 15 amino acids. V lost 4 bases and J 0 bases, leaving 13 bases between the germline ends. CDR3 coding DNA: TGCGCCAGCAGCCCCCCCCCGGGGGTGAACACTGAAGCTTTCTTT. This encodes CASSPPPGVNTEAFF.

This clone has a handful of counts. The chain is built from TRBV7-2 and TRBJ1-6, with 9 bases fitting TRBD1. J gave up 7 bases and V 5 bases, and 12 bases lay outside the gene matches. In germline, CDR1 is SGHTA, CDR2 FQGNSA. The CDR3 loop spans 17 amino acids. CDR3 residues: CASSARRTGDGNSPLHF. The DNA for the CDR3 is TGTGCCAGCAGCGCCCGCCGGACAGGGGACGGGAATTCACCCCTCCACTTT.

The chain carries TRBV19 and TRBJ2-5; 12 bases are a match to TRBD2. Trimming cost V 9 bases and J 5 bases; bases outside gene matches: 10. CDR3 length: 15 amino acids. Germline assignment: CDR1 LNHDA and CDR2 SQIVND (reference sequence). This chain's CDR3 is CASNLAGGPNETQYF. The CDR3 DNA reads TGTGCCAGCAATCTAGCGGGGGGGCCGAACGAGACCCAGTACTTC. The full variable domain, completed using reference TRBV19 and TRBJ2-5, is DGGITQSPKYLFRKEGQNVTLSCEQNLNHDAMYWYRQDPGQGLRLIYYSQIVNDFQKGDIAEGYSVSREKKESFPLTVTSAQKNPTAFYLCASNLAGGPNETQYFGPGTRLLVL.

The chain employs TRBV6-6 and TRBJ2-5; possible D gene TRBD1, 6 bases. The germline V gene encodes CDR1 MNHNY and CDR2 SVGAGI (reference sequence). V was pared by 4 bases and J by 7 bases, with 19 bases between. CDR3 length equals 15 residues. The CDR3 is CASSLMGAGEGTQYF. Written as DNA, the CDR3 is TGTGCCAGCAGTTTGATGGGGGCCGGCGAGGGGACCCAGTACTTC.

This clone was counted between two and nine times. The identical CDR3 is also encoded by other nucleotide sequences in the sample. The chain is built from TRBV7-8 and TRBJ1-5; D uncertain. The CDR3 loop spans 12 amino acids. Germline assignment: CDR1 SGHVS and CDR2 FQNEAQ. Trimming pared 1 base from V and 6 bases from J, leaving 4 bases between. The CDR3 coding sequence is TGTGCCAGCAGCTTAGAAGGTCAGCCCCAGCATTTT. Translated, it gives CASSLEGQPQHF.

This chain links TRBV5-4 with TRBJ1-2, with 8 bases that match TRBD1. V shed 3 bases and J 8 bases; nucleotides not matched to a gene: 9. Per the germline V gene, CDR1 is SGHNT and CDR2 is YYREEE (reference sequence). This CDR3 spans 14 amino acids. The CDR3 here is CASSSLLTGAGYTF. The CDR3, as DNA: TGTGCCAGCAGCTCTCTCCTGACAGGGGCCGGCTACACCTTC.

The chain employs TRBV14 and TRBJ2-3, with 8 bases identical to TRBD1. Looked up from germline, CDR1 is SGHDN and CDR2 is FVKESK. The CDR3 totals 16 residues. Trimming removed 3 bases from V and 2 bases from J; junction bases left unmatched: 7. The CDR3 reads CASSHGTGAFTDTQYF. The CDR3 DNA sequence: TGTGCCAGCAGCCATGGGACAGGTGCCTTCACAGATACGCAGTATTTT.

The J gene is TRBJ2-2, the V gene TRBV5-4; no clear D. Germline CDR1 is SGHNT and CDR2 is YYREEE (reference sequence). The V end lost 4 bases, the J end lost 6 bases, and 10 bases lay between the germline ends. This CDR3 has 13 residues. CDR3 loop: CASSPTVAGELFF. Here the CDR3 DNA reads TGTGCCAGCAGCCCGACTGTCGCCGGGGAGCTGTTTTTT.

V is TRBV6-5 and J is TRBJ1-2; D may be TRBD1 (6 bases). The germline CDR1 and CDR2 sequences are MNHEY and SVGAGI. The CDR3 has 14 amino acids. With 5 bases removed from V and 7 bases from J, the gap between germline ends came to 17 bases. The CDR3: CASSQQTGIRGYTF. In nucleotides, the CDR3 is TGTGCCAGCAGTCAACAAACAGGGATACGTGGCTACACCTTC.

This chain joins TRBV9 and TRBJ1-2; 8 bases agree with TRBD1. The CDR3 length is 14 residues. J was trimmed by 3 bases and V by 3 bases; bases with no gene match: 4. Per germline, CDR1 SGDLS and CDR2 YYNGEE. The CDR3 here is CASSGQGRDYGYTF. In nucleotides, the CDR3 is TGTGCCAGCAGCGGACAGGGGCGAGACTATGGCTACACCTTC.

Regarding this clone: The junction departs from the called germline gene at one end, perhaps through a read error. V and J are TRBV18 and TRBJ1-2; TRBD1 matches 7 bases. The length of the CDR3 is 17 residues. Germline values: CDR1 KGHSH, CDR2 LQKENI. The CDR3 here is CASSPLIPQSTGHGYTF. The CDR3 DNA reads TGTGCCAGCTCGCCACTTATCCCGCAATCGACAGGGCATGGCTACACCTTC.

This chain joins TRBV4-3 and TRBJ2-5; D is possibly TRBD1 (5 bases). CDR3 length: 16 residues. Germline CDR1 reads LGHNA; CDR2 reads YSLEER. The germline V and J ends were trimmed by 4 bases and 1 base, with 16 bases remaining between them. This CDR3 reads CASSLLYGQIQETQYF. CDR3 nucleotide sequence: TGCGCCAGCAGCCTTCTATATGGACAAATCCAAGAGACCCAGTACTTC.

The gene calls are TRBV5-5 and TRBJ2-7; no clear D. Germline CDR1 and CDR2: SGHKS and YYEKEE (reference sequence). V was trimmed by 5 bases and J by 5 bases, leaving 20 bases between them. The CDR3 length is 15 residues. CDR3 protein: CASRTPPVSLDEQYF. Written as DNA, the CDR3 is TGTGCCAGCAGAACCCCCCCGGTAAGCCTTGACGAGCAGTACTTC. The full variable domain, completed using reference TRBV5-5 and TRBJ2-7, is DAGVTQSPTHLIKTRGQQVTLRCSPISGHKSVSWYQQVLGQGPQFIFQYYEKEERGRGNFPDRFSARQFPNYSSELNVNALLLGDSALYLCASRTPPVSLDEQYFGPGTRLTVT.

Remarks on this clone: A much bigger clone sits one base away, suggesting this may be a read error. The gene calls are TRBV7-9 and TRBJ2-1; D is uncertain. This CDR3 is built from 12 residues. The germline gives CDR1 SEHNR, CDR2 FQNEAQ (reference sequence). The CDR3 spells CASSGDGNEQLF. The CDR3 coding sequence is TGTGCCAGCAGCGGAGACGGCAATGAGCAGCTCTTC.

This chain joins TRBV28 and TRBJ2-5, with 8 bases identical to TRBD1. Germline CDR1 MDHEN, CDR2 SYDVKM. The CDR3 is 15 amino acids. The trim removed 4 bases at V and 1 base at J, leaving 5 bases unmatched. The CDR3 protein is CASSSAQGAQETQYF. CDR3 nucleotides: TGTGCCAGCAGTTCCGCTCAGGGGGCCCAAGAGACCCAGTACTTC.

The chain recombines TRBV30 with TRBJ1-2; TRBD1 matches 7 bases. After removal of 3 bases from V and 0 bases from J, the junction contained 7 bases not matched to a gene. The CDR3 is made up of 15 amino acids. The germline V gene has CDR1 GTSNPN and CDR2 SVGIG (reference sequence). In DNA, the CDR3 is TGTGCCTGGAGCGCAGGGGGGGGAGCTAACTATGGCTACACCTTC. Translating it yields CAWSAGGGANYGYTF.

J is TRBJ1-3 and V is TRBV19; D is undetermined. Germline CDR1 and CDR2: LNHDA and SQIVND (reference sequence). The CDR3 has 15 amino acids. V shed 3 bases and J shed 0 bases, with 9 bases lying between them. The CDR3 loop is CASSILAVSGNTIYF. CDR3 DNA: TGTGCCAGTAGTATTCTAGCCGTCTCTGGAAACACCATATATTTT.

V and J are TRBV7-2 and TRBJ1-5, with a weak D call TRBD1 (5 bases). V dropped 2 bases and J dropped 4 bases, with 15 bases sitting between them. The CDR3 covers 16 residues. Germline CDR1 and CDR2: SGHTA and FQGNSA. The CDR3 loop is CASSLSTRVSNQPQHF. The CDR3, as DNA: TGTGCCAGCAGCTTATCGACCAGGGTCAGTAATCAGCCCCAGCATTTT.